This passage covers 9 T cell receptor beta chains from one sample sequenced in a study of CD8+ T cells in alopecia areata (dated 2018 in TCRdb). Libraries were prepared through the immunoSEQ multiplex PCR assay. For TCR sequencing, RNA was extracted from every sample and reverse transcribed into cDNA to serve as template. Imported from immuneACCESS, the table was reduced by TCRdb to in-frame sequences with V and J called. These copies leave out some clones; in studies compared against another copy, an unresolved V gene accounts for under half, and the cause of the remainder is not known. The sample table contains 120,000 to 150,000 clones; only one count was recorded for 62% of them. 35% to 45% of the sample lies in the top ten. Material: CD8+ T cells sorted from blood. The receptors here all came from a human donor in good health.

This sequence joins TRBV27 and TRBJ1-5; the match to TRBD1 covers 9 bases. Per germline, CDR1 MNHEY and CDR2 SMNVEV (reference sequence). With V trimmed by 9 bases and J by 5 bases, 8 bases remained unmatched. The CDR3 totals 14 residues. The CDR3 loop is CASGTGSPYQPQHF. CDR3 bases: TGTGCCAGTGGGACAGGGTCCCCATATCAGCCCCAGCATTTT.

The chain combines TRBV29-1 with TRBJ2-3, with D maybe TRBD2 (5 bases). This CDR3 region has 13 residues. V was shortened by 5 bases and J by 6 bases, with 15 bases between the two germline ends. Looked up from germline, CDR1 is SQVTM and CDR2 is ANQGSEA. This CDR3 reads CSVSMDPGDTQYF. CDR3 DNA sequence: TGCAGCGTTTCGATGGATCCGGGGGATACGCAGTATTTT.

The table lists this clone with a few counts. The genes are TRBV27 and TRBJ2-7, with TRBD2 matching over 10 bases. J lost 5 bases, V lost 10 bases, and 14 bases had no gene match. This CDR3 comprises 15 residues. CDR1 MNHEY and CDR2 SMNVEV come from the germline V gene (reference sequence). The CDR3 nucleotides are TGTGCCACCGGGGGCCTAGCGGGAGATAAGGACGAGCAGTACTTC. It encodes CATGGLAGDKDEQYF.

This clone showed up just once. The chain is built from TRBV19 and TRBJ2-1, with a weak D call TRBD1 (5 bases). The germline V and J ends were trimmed by 5 bases and 0 bases, with 11 bases remaining between them. Germline V CDR1 and CDR2: LNHDA, SQIVND (reference sequence). The CDR3 spans 15 residues. CDR3 sequence reads: CASSQGASSYNEQFF. The CDR3 DNA sequence: TGTGCCAGTAGTCAAGGGGCCAGCTCCTACAATGAGCAGTTCTTC.

The chain employs TRBV7-9 and TRBJ2-7; 13 bases map to TRBD2. Germline V CDR1 and CDR2: SEHNR, FQNEAQ (reference sequence). The junction had 6 bases not matched to a gene; V was cut back by 4 bases and J by 6 bases. There are 15 residues in the CDR3. CDR3 bases: TGTGCCAGCAGCTCCATCGGACTAGCGGGAGTCGAGCAGTACTTC. Its translation is CASSSIGLAGVEQYF.

The chain uses TRBV29-1 and TRBJ2-2; D remains ambiguous. CDR1 is SQVTM and CDR2 is ANQGSEA in the germline V gene. Trimming stripped 3 bases from V and 1 base from J, with 6 bases between. The CDR3 contains 13 residues. The CDR3 sequence is CSVEPVNTGELFF. The CDR3 nucleotides read TGCAGCGTTGAGCCCGTGAACACCGGGGAGCTGTTTTTT.

The rearrangement links TRBV4-1 to TRBJ2-2, with D hard to call. The CDR3 is 13 amino acids. The V gene's germline CDR1 is MGHRA and CDR2 YSYEKL. V lost 6 bases to trimming and J lost 0 bases, with 5 bases between them. The CDR3 spells CASRPANTGELFF. The CDR3 nucleotides read TGCGCCAGCAGACCCGCGAACACCGGGGAGCTGTTTTTT.

V and J are TRBV9 and TRBJ2-3; D gene uncertain. V dropped 4 bases and J dropped 0 bases, with 15 bases sitting between them. The CDR3 consists of 16 residues. Germline V CDR1 and CDR2: SGDLS, YYNGEE. The CDR3 loop is CASSSVSGLSTDTQYF. Here the CDR3 DNA reads TGTGCCAGCAGCTCCGTCTCGGGCCTCAGCACAGATACGCAGTATTTT.

This clone was seen more than once but under ten times. V and J are TRBV5-1 and TRBJ2-7; no clear D gene. The CDR3 extends over 11 amino acids. Trimming took 3 bases from V and 2 from J, leaving 3 bases between them. Looked up from germline, CDR1 is SGHRS and CDR2 is YFSETQ. The CDR3 loop reads CASSSTYEQYF. As DNA, the CDR3 is TGCGCCAGCAGCTCCACCTACGAGCAGTACTTC.